This entry lists 21 T cell receptor beta chains sequenced from one sample in a study of blood T cell repertoires in COVID-19. Data came from immunoSEQ multiplex PCR; TCRdb stores just in-frame clones and leaves some out. There are 70,000 to 90,000 clones in the sample; 86% occur only once, and around 6.3% lies in the top ten. Sequenced material: peripheral blood. Receptor source: a man at least 80 years old with COVID-19, enrolled during active disease.

The chain joins TRBV11-2 to TRBJ2-7, with D possibly being TRBD2 (7 bases). CDR3 length: 15 residues. Trimming took off 1 base at V and 5 bases at J, with 15 bases between the two ends. Looked up from germline, CDR1 is SGHAT and CDR2 is FQNNGV. In DNA, the CDR3 is TGTGCCAGCAGCTTAGTTCGGGGGGCGTTGGACGAGCAGTACTTC. Translated, it gives CASSLVRGALDEQYF.

This chain joins TRBV6-1 and TRBJ1-1, with D perhaps TRBD1 (5 bases). The CDR3 spans 16 residues. Germline V CDR1 and CDR2: MNHNS, SASEGT. V lost 3 bases to trimming and J lost 5 bases, with 19 bases between them. CDR3 sequence (DNA): TGTGCCAGCAGTGAGGAGAGGCGACGGGGGGGGACTGAAGCTTTCTTT. It yields the protein CASSEERRRGGTEAFF.

This clone appeared a few times. V usage is TRBV6-5 and J usage is TRBJ1-1; D might be TRBD1 (5 bases). CDR1 is MNHEY and CDR2 is SVGAGI in the germline V gene. The CDR3 extends over 12 amino acids. V lost 2 bases and J 11 bases, leaving 12 bases between the germline ends. The CDR3 reads CASSYDRVRAFF. CDR3 in DNA: TGTGCCAGCAGTTACGACAGAGTCCGGGCTTTCTTT.

This chain uses TRBV4-3 with TRBJ1-1, with D unclear. V was trimmed by 1 base and J by 5 bases, leaving 14 bases between them. This CDR3 contains 15 residues. Germline V gene data show CDR1 as LGHNA and CDR2 as YSLEER. CDR3 nucleotide sequence: TGCGCCAGCAGCCAAGTCCCGGGCGGGGTGACTGAAGCTTTCTTT. This codes for CASSQVPGGVTEAFF.

V gene TRBV19 combines with J gene TRBJ2-2, with D possibly being TRBD1 (6 bases). Germline lookup yields CDR1 LNHDA and CDR2 SQIVND (reference sequence). The CDR3 extends over 15 amino acids. Deletions cut 4 bases from V and 6 bases from J, with 15 bases between. This CDR3 is CASSTRTDSAGELFF. DNA for the CDR3: TGTGCCAGTAGTACCCGGACAGACAGCGCCGGGGAGCTGTTTTTT.

The chain recombines TRBV28 with TRBJ2-4; D is possibly TRBD2 (6 bases). The CDR3 covers 16 residues. V was trimmed by 4 bases and J by 0 bases, leaving 13 bases between them. Looked up from germline, CDR1 is MDHEN and CDR2 is SYDVKM. Here the CDR3 DNA reads TGTGCCAGCAGTTCGACTAGGTCACTAGCCAAAAACATTCAGTACTTC. This codes for CASSSTRSLAKNIQYF.

This clone was detected a few times. CDR3 in DNA: TGTGCCAGCAGCCGGCTAAGGGGCAATGAGCAGTTCTTC. This sequence encodes CASSRLRGNEQFF. This sequence joins TRBV3-1 (or the pseudogene TRBV3-2) and TRBJ2-1, with D possibly TRBD1 on 5 matching bases. In germline, CDR1 is LGHDT, CDR2 YNNKEL (reference sequence). V was clipped by 4 bases and J by 6 bases, with 10 bases between them. CDR3 length equals 13 residues.

The rearrangement uses TRBV2 and TRBJ2-5, with 10 bases matching TRBD2. This CDR3 has 15 residues. V dropped 4 bases and J dropped 5; count of bases not matched to a gene: 7. From germline, CDR1 is SNHLY and CDR2 FYNNEI. This CDR3 reads CASSVVSGGSETQYF. The CDR3 DNA sequence: TGTGCCAGCAGTGTCGTTAGCGGGGGGTCGGAGACCCAGTACTTC.

CDR3 amino acids: CASSPGDRGRTNEKLFF. For the CDR3, the DNA is TGTGCCAGCAGCCCAGGGGACAGGGGGCGAACTAATGAAAAACTGTTTTTT. The chain carries TRBV4-2 and TRBJ1-4, with 12 bases aligning to TRBD1. This CDR3 has 17 amino acids. The ends lost 4 bases at V and 1 base at J; junction bases unmatched: 4. The V gene's germline CDR1 is LGHNA and CDR2 YNFKEQ.

CDR3 in DNA: TGTGCCAGCAGTTACAGGGAGTGGGATGAGCAGTTCTTC. Protein sequence: CASSYREWDEQFF. J is TRBJ2-1 and V is TRBV6-6, with D maybe TRBD2 (5 bases). V shed 2 bases and J shed 8 bases, with 10 bases lying between them. This CDR3 contains 13 residues. Per germline, CDR1 MNHNY and CDR2 SVGAGI (reference sequence).

V and J are TRBV4-1 and TRBJ1-6; 11 nucleotides agree with TRBD1. Germline CDR1 and CDR2: MGHRA and YSYEKL. Unmatched junction bases numbered 7, after V lost 5 bases and J lost 1 base. The CDR3 consists of 18 residues. CDR3 in amino acids: CASSRGGTGGSYNSPLHF. The CDR3 DNA follows: TGCGCCAGCAGCAGAGGAGGGACAGGGGGTTCCTATAATTCACCCCTCCACTTT.

The chain links TRBV28 to TRBJ1-5; D unresolved. This CDR3 has 15 amino acids. V lost 7 bases to trimming and J lost 0 bases, with 13 bases between them. CDR1 is MDHEN, CDR2 SYDVKM, per germline. CDR3 sequence reads: CASNEGGYSNQPQHF. The CDR3 DNA sequence: TGTGCCAGCAACGAGGGTGGGTATAGCAATCAGCCCCAGCATTTT.

Only one count was recorded for this clone. This chain links TRBV3-1 (or the pseudogene TRBV3-2) with TRBJ1-2; 8 bases are a match to TRBD1. This CDR3 spans 15 amino acids. J gave up 5 bases and V 1 base, and 6 bases lay outside the gene matches. CDR1 LGHDT and CDR2 YNNKEL come from the germline V gene (reference sequence). The CDR3 DNA follows: TGTGCCAGCAGCCAAGGGGCAGGGGGCAGGTATGGCTACACCTTC. Translation: CASSQGAGGRYGYTF.

This clone was recorded a few times. The V gene is TRBV2, the J gene TRBJ1-6; TRBD1 agrees at 12 bases. The CDR3 runs to 15 residues. V shed 8 bases and J 6 bases; nucleotides not matched to a gene: 5. Per the germline V gene, CDR1 is SNHLY and CDR2 is FYNNEI. The CDR3 protein is CASGDRGPINSPLHF. DNA for the CDR3: TGTGCCAGCGGGGACAGGGGGCCAATTAATTCACCCCTCCACTTT.

The J gene is TRBJ1-2, the V gene TRBV12-3 or TRBV12-4; 8 positions match TRBD1. V gave up 7 bases and J gave up 2 bases; unmatched junction bases: 3. This CDR3 has 13 residues. CDR3 DNA sequence: TGTGCCAGCACCCGGACAGGGAACTATGGCTACACCTTC. It encodes CASTRTGNYGYTF.

The table lists this clone with a few counts. The chain employs TRBV29-1 and TRBJ2-7; 8 bases match TRBD1. CDR3 length equals 12 residues. Germline V gene lookup returns CDR1 SQVTM and CDR2 ANQGSEA. J gave up 1 base and V 7 bases, and 3 bases lay outside the gene matches. The CDR3 spells CSAGGASYEQYF. The DNA of the CDR3 is TGCAGCGCAGGGGGCGCTTCCTACGAGCAGTACTTC.

V gene TRBV6-4 combines with J gene TRBJ2-5; 9 nucleotides align to TRBD2. Germline CDR1 MRHNA, CDR2 SNTAGT. The trim removed 7 bases at V and 2 bases at J, leaving 14 bases unmatched. The CDR3 loop spans 17 amino acids. Here the CDR3 DNA reads TGTGCCAGCAACTGGGCTAGCGGGGTAAGGGAACAAGAGACCCAGTACTTC. Encoded protein: CASNWASGVREQETQYF.

The chain links TRBV18 to TRBJ1-5, with 8 bases that match TRBD1. The length of the CDR3 is 15 residues. Per the germline V gene, CDR1 is KGHSH and CDR2 is LQKENI. After removal of 4 bases from V and 3 bases from J, the junction contained 5 bases not matched to a gene. CDR3 coding DNA: TGTGCCAGCTCACGGGACAGGCAGCCCAATCAGCCCCAGCATTTT. As protein: CASSRDRQPNQPQHF.

V and J are TRBV28 and TRBJ2-3; no clear D gene. Germline loops: CDR1 MDHEN, CDR2 SYDVKM. Trimming took 1 base from V and 2 from J, leaving 10 bases between them. This CDR3 comprises 15 residues. CDR3 amino acids: CASSLFGLVTDTQYF. The CDR3 DNA reads as TGTGCCAGCAGTTTATTTGGCCTCGTCACAGATACGCAGTATTTT.

The chain is built from TRBV6-4 and TRBJ1-2, with 8 nucleotides matching TRBD1. The CDR3 loop spans 14 amino acids. Germline V gene sequence: CDR1 MRHNA, CDR2 SNTAGT. Losses at the gene ends were 5 bases for V and 5 bases for J; bases not matched to a gene: 7. The CDR3 bases are TGTGCCAGCAGTCCTAGACAGGGGTGGTATGGCTACACCTTC. Translated, it gives CASSPRQGWYGYTF.

V and J are TRBV14 and TRBJ1-3, with unresolved D. Trimming removed 1 base at V and 0 bases at J, with 7 bases between. CDR3 size: 15 residues. Per germline, CDR1 SGHDN and CDR2 FVKESK. The CDR3 sequence: CASSQVAFSGNTIYF. Here the CDR3 DNA reads TGTGCCAGCAGCCAAGTAGCATTCTCTGGAAACACCATATATTTT.